This T cell receptor beta chain comes out of a study of blood T cells in healthy people across ages. Study-wide results and limits: A greater number of naive CD4+ cells and higher diversity distinguished long-lived donors from aged donors. With age, beta diversity per million T cells declined roughly linearly, significantly by 40.

The CDR3 loop spans 14 amino acids. Germline assignment: CDR1 SQVTM and CDR2 ANQGSEA. V was clipped by 2 bases and J by 5 bases, with 12 bases between them. Each of the donors had roughly 9.3 milliliters of peripheral blood drawn into EDTA-treated Vacutainer tubes. This clonotype has at least ten counts. The antigen is undetermined. Primers used in a second PCR of roughly 6 to 11 cycles were a sample-barcoded 5' primer and a J-beta primer mix. A tag from a template-switch adaptor with 12 random nucleotides marked each cDNA molecule. TCRdb itself ran the 5' RACE reads through MiXCR, one entry per CDR3 protein. Of hundreds of thousands of distinct CDR3 sequences listed, over 40% are singletons.

Sequencing was carried out using blood. V gene TRBV29-1 combines with J gene TRBJ2-2, with D perhaps TRBD1 (5 bases). The origin of this receptor is a woman over 75 in good health. In DNA, the CDR3 is TGCAGCGTTGAACCAAAGTCAGGGACCGGGGAGCTGTTTTTT. It yields the protein CSVEPKSGTGELFF.